Each of the 30 T cell receptor beta chains below was sequenced from the same sample in a study of neoadjuvant anti-PD-1 for oral cavity cancer (dated by TCRdb to the early 2020s). Reading the label with the study, this specimen's time point is: before neoadjuvant nivolumab. Library creation used the immunoSEQ multiplex PCR assay. In TCRdb, the immuneACCESS table is reduced to in-frame sequences with V and J assigned. These tables do not hold every clone; where another copy was compared, an unresolved V gene accounts for under half, and the others remain unexplained. This sample is represented by around 9,700 clones; 52% of them were singletons. The ten largest clones represent 20% to 30% of the sample. The sample was tumor tissue, taken before nivolumab (anti-PD-1) treatment. All receptors derive from a person between 35 and 79 years old with oral cavity squamous cell carcinoma.

The chain is built from TRBV15 and TRBJ2-7; 9 bases match TRBD2. Germline lookup yields CDR1 LNHNV and CDR2 YYDKDF (reference sequence). The CDR3 covers 17 residues. The junction had 8 bases not matched to a gene; V was cut back by 0 bases and J by 2 bases. For the CDR3, the DNA is TGTGCCACCAGCAGAGATAAGCTAGCGGGGACCCCCTACGAGCAGTACTTC. This gives the protein CATSRDKLAGTPYEQYF. Full variable domain (rest looked up from reference TRBV15 and TRBJ2-7): DAMVIQNPRYQVTQFGKPVTLSCSQTLNHNVMYWYQQKSSQAPKLLFHYYDKDFNNEADTPDNFQSRRPNTSFCFLDIRSPGLGDTAMYLCATSRDKLAGTPYEQYFGPGTRLTVT.

This clone was observed a handful of times. This chain connects TRBV7-6 to TRBJ1-5, with TRBD1 matching 8 bases. The V and J ends lost 4 bases and 3 bases, in that order; junction bases with no gene match: 2. Germline CDR1 reads SGHVS; CDR2 reads FNYEAQ. This CDR3 spans 14 amino acids. In DNA, the CDR3 is TGTGCCAGCAGCTCGGGACAGGTCAATCAGCCCCAGCATTTT. Amino acids: CASSSGQVNQPQHF.

This clone has more than one count but fewer than ten. In nucleotides, the CDR3 is TGTGCCAGCAGCTTAGATCTGGGACAGGGGTATGGTAATGAAAAACTGTTTTTT. Its translation: CASSLDLGQGYGNEKLFF. The chain has TRBV11-2 and TRBJ1-4, with TRBD1 matching 10 bases. The V gene end was trimmed by 0 bases and the J gene end by 4 bases; junction bases not matched to a gene: 8. CDR1 SGHAT and CDR2 FQNNGV come from the germline V gene. This CDR3 region has 18 residues.

This clone came up a few times. The V call is TRBV5-6, the J call TRBJ1-2; no firm D call. In germline, CDR1 is SGHDT, CDR2 YYEEEE. V dropped 4 bases and J dropped 1 base, with 11 bases sitting between them. The CDR3 is made up of 14 amino acids. The CDR3 DNA reads as TGTGCCAGCAGCCCCTCCCAGCTTAACTATGGCTACACCTTC. Encoded protein: CASSPSQLNYGYTF.

The genes are TRBV19 and TRBJ2-3, with unresolved D. Per germline, CDR1 LNHDA and CDR2 SQIVND (reference sequence). The CDR3 is 14 amino acids. Trimming stripped 4 bases from V and 1 base from J, with 9 bases between. The CDR3 DNA follows: TGTGCCAGTAGTAAGCCGGGCCGCACAGATACGCAGTATTTT. This sequence encodes CASSKPGRTDTQYF. Drawing the rest from reference TRBV19 and TRBJ2-3, the complete variable domain is DGGITQSPKYLFRKEGQNVTLSCEQNLNHDAMYWYRQDPGQGLRLIYYSQIVNDFQKGDIAEGYSVSREKKESFPLTVTSAQKNPTAFYLCASSKPGRTDTQYFGPGTRLTVL.

The CDR3 bases are TGTGCCTGGGACAGGGGGTACGAGCAGTACTTC. This translates into CAWDRGYEQYF. The rearrangement uses TRBV30 and TRBJ2-7, with 9 bases fitting TRBD1. Germline V gene lookup returns CDR1 GTSNPN and CDR2 SVGIG (reference sequence). Trimming at V came to 5 bases and at J to 4 bases, leaving 0 bases not matched to a gene. The CDR3 covers 11 residues.

The chain recombines TRBV6-1 with TRBJ2-3, with 8 bases fitting TRBD1. Trimming took 1 base from V and 1 from J; bases not matched to a gene: 4. Germline V gives CDR1 MNHNS, CDR2 SASEGT. This CDR3 is built from 16 residues. The CDR3 DNA is TGTGCCAGCAGTGAAGTGAAGGGACAGGGCACAGATACGCAGTATTTT. It encodes CASSEVKGQGTDTQYF.

The chain is built from TRBV30 and TRBJ1-2, with D tentatively TRBD1 (5 bases). Germline CDR1 and CDR2: GTSNPN and SVGIG (reference sequence). Trimming took 2 bases from V and 4 from J, leaving 8 bases between them. The CDR3 has 12 amino acids. The CDR3 DNA reads as TGTGCCTGGAGTAGACAGAGCTATGGCTACACCTTC. It yields the protein CAWSRQSYGYTF.

The rearrangement uses TRBV19 and TRBJ1-3, with D tentatively TRBD1 (5 bases). The ends were cut back, 4 bases at V and 0 bases at J, with 13 bases in the middle. The CDR3 contains 16 residues. CDR1 and CDR2 (germline): LNHDA, SQIVND (reference sequence). CDR3 nucleotide sequence: TGTGCCAGTAGTAGACAGCGTCCTAACTCTGGAAACACCATATATTTT. Translation gives CASSRQRPNSGNTIYF. Complete variable domain (other parts from reference TRBV19 and TRBJ1-3): DGGITQSPKYLFRKEGQNVTLSCEQNLNHDAMYWYRQDPGQGLRLIYYSQIVNDFQKGDIAEGYSVSREKKESFPLTVTSAQKNPTAFYLCASSRQRPNSGNTIYFGEGSWLTVV.

Only a few counts were recorded for this clone. The V and J genes are TRBV18 and TRBJ2-1; 7 nucleotides match TRBD1. The J segment lost 8 bases and the V segment lost 3 bases, leaving 1 base of the junction unmatched. The CDR3 contains 12 residues. CDR1 KGHSH and CDR2 LQKENI come from the germline V gene. Here the CDR3 reads CASSPTGYEQFF. CDR3 DNA: TGTGCCAGCTCACCGACAGGGTATGAGCAGTTCTTC.

This clone is medium-sized in the sample. V and J are TRBV19 and TRBJ2-2, with 11 bases aligning to TRBD1. V gave up 5 bases and J gave up 6 bases; unmatched junction bases: 20. Germline V gives CDR1 LNHDA, CDR2 SQIVND (reference sequence). The CDR3 sequence is 20 residues long. The CDR3 reads CASSFVPPTPGTGGPGELFF. For the CDR3, the DNA is TGTGCCAGTAGTTTTGTCCCCCCCACTCCCGGGACAGGGGGACCCGGGGAGCTGTTTTTT.

The chain recombines TRBV9 with TRBJ1-3; possible D gene TRBD1, 5 bases. Germline CDR1 and CDR2: SGDLS and YYNGEE. Trimming removed 0 bases from V and 0 bases from J, with 13 bases in between. The CDR3 sequence is 17 residues long. The CDR3 region has the DNA TGTGCCAGCAGCGTAGATCGTCCAGGGAGCTCTGGAAACACCATATATTTT. Its protein is CASSVDRPGSSGNTIYF.

J is TRBJ1-6 and V is TRBV6-5, with 9 positions matching TRBD1. The CDR3 has 13 amino acids. Germline V gene lookup returns CDR1 MNHEY and CDR2 SVGAGI. The J segment lost 7 bases and the V segment lost 6 bases, leaving 1 base of the junction unmatched. CDR3 amino acids: CASRGTGNSPLHF. DNA of the CDR3: TGTGCCAGCAGGGGGACAGGGAATTCACCCCTCCACTTT.

V is TRBV11-2 and J is TRBJ1-2; 11 bases match TRBD1. The V gene end was trimmed by 7 bases and the J gene end by 4 bases; junction bases not matched to a gene: 8. The CDR3 runs 15 residues. Germline CDR1 is SGHAT and CDR2 is FQNNGV. The CDR3 reads CASKRIGTGGYGYTF. The CDR3 DNA reads TGTGCCAGCAAGAGAATCGGGACAGGGGGCTATGGCTACACCTTC.

This clone is classed as medium-sized. The chain carries TRBV18 and TRBJ2-7; maybe TRBD1 (6 bases). Looked up from germline, CDR1 is KGHSH and CDR2 is LQKENI. The V gene lost 4 bases and the J gene lost 0 bases, with 13 bases spanning the gap. The CDR3 spans 15 residues. The CDR3 nucleotides read TGTGCCAGCTCACTCGGACAGATTAGCTCCTACGAGCAGTACTTC. Translation gives CASSLGQISSYEQYF.

The gene calls are TRBV5-6 and TRBJ1-2; D is unresolved. V was clipped by 6 bases and J by 3 bases, with 12 bases between them. CDR1 is SGHDT, CDR2 YYEEEE, per germline. The CDR3 has 13 amino acids. The CDR3 region is CASTLSPDYGYTF. CDR3 DNA sequence: TGTGCCAGCACCCTGAGCCCTGACTATGGCTACACCTTC.

In its sample, this clone was seen a few times. The V gene is TRBV9, the J gene TRBJ1-5; TRBD1 agrees at 10 bases. V lost 3 bases to trimming and J lost 0 bases; unmatched junction nucleotides: 3. The CDR3 has 16 amino acids. CDR1 and CDR2 from the germline V gene are SGDLS and YYNGEE. The CDR3 DNA reads TGTGCCAGCAGCGCCGGGACAGGGGATAGCAATCAGCCCCAGCATTTT. Its translation: CASSAGTGDSNQPQHF.

The rearrangement uses TRBV6-1 and TRBJ1-1; D perhaps matches TRBD1 (6 bases). This CDR3 has 12 amino acids. V was cut by 5 bases and J by 4 bases, with 8 bases left in between. The germline CDR1 and CDR2 sequences are MNHNS and SASEGT. CDR3 DNA sequence: TGTGCCAGCAGTACAGGGTTCACTGAAGCTTTCTTT. It is translated as CASSTGFTEAFF.

The chain is built from TRBV2 and TRBJ2-1; D unclear. There are 18 residues in the CDR3. The V end lost 5 bases, the J end lost 6 bases, and 26 bases lay between the germline ends. Germline CDR1 is SNHLY and CDR2 is FYNNEI. The CDR3 region is CASSPPPATGKWGNEQFF. As DNA, the CDR3 is TGTGCCAGCAGTCCTCCCCCCGCAACGGGCAAATGGGGCAATGAGCAGTTCTTC.

This clone was seen a handful of times. The CDR3 sequence: CASSEAGDTGELFF. CDR3 in DNA: TGTGCCAGCAGTGAAGCAGGGGACACCGGGGAGCTGTTTTTT. The rearrangement links TRBV6-1 to TRBJ2-2; possible D gene TRBD1, 5 bases. Between the trimmed V and J ends, which lost 0 bases and 3 bases, there was a span of 5 bases. The CDR3 is made up of 14 amino acids. The germline gives CDR1 MNHNS, CDR2 SASEGT.

The rearrangement links TRBV6-1 to TRBJ1-3; TRBD1 is a possible D gene (6 bases). This CDR3 has 15 amino acids. The V and J ends lost 6 bases and 4 bases respectively, with 16 bases between them. Germline V gene lookup returns CDR1 MNHNS and CDR2 SASEGT. CDR3 region: CASSAYQQGGNTIYF. The CDR3 DNA is TGTGCCAGCAGCGCTTATCAGCAGGGGGGAAACACCATATATTTT.

This chain links TRBV7-9 with TRBJ1-2, with 10 bases fitting TRBD1. V was clipped by 5 bases and J by 9 bases; unmatched bases: 12. Germline V gene sequence: CDR1 SEHNR, CDR2 FQNEAQ (reference sequence). The CDR3 loop spans 15 amino acids. The CDR3 DNA reads as TGTGCCAGCAGCCCTCCCCCCGGGACAGGGGTTAGCTACACCTTC. Encoded protein: CASSPPPGTGVSYTF.

The rearrangement links TRBV4-3 to TRBJ2-2; 7 nucleotides line up with TRBD2. The CDR3 length is 15 residues. With V trimmed by 1 base and J by 4 bases, 3 bases remained unmatched. Germline CDR1 reads LGHNA; CDR2 reads YSLEER. The CDR3 region is CASSQGLAATGELFF. In DNA, the CDR3 is TGCGCCAGCAGCCAAGGTCTAGCGGCCACCGGGGAGCTGTTTTTT.

This clone was detected only a few times. The chain recombines TRBV4-3 with TRBJ1-3; D uncertain. CDR3 length equals 17 residues. The V end lost 0 bases, the J end lost 2 bases, and 14 bases lay between the germline ends. The germline gives CDR1 LGHNA, CDR2 YSLEER. The CDR3 DNA sequence: TGCGCCAGCAGCCAAGATGGGTGGATAAGAACTGGAAACACCATATATTTT. Its translation is CASSQDGWIRTGNTIYF.

There are a few counts of this clone. This rearrangement joins TRBV6-5 to TRBJ1-2; TRBD1 matches 7 bases. Germline lookup yields CDR1 MNHEY and CDR2 SVGAGI. This CDR3 spans 14 amino acids. Unmatched junction bases numbered 5, after V lost 0 bases and J lost 7 bases. The CDR3 loop is CASSYSQGVGGYTF. The CDR3 DNA is TGTGCCAGCAGTTACTCTCAGGGGGTCGGTGGCTACACCTTC.

The chain links TRBV12-1 to TRBJ2-4; the D call of TRBD2 is as the table states it, not checked on the DNA. TRBV12-1 is marked as a pseudogene. This CDR3 is built from 20 residues. The CDR3 bases are TGTGCCAGCAGCTTTGCGACGGGACTAGCGGTGGTTCTAGCCAAAAACATTCAGTACTTC. The encoded protein is CASSFATGLAVVLAKNIQYF.

This clone was counted a few times. This chain links TRBV4-1 with TRBJ2-1; D is undetermined. The CDR3 has 13 amino acids. Germline CDR1 is MGHRA and CDR2 is YSYEKL. Trimming left V 4 bases short and J 7 bases short, with 11 bases between. The chain's CDR3 is CASSLEDLNEQFF. The CDR3 nucleotides are TGCGCCAGCAGCCTTGAGGACCTTAATGAGCAGTTCTTC.

The J gene is TRBJ2-1, the V gene TRBV28; 7 bases match TRBD1. The CDR3 contains 16 residues. The J segment lost 8 bases and the V segment lost 6 bases, leaving 16 bases of the junction unmatched. CDR1 is MDHEN and CDR2 is SYDVKM in the germline V gene. The CDR3 here is CASRAWGQGVIDEQFF. The CDR3 DNA is TGTGCCAGCAGAGCCTGGGGGCAGGGGGTGATTGATGAGCAGTTCTTC.

The chain carries TRBV7-2 and TRBJ1-2, with D unresolved. V was shortened by 3 bases and J by 4 bases, with 3 bases between the two germline ends. In germline, CDR1 is SGHTA, CDR2 FQGNSA. The CDR3 length is 11 residues. The CDR3 coding sequence is TGTGCCAGCAGCTTTCTCTATGGCTACACCTTC. This codes for CASSFLYGYTF.

This rearrangement joins TRBV2 to TRBJ1-6, with 8 positions matching TRBD1. The germline gives CDR1 SNHLY, CDR2 FYNNEI. V shed 5 bases, J shed 4 bases, and the junction held 4 bases outside the gene matches. The CDR3 spans 15 residues. The CDR3 is CASSIGQGYNSPLHF. DNA for the CDR3: TGTGCCAGCAGTATCGGACAGGGTTATAATTCACCCCTCCACTTT. Supplemented by reference TRBV2 and TRBJ1-6, the full variable domain reads EPEVTQTPSHQVTQMGQEVILRCVPISNHLYFYWYRQILGQKVEFLVSFYNNEISEKSEIFDDQFSVERPDGSNFTLKIRSTKLEDSAMYFCASSIGQGYNSPLHFGNGTRLTVT.